These 18 T cell receptor beta chains were all obtained from the same sample, sequenced in a study of blood T cell repertoires in COVID-19. Profiling relied on immunoSEQ multiplex PCR, and the TCRdb table lists in-frame clones only, not all of them. Of fewer than 200,000 clones in the sample, 80% to 90% were seen once. Material: PBMCs or T cells enriched from blood (not recorded which). The receptor source for this set is a woman under 30 who had recovered from COVID-19.

The chain uses TRBV1 and TRBJ1-2. TRBV1 is labeled a pseudogene. This CDR3 is 17 amino acids long. The CDR3 nucleotides read TGCACCAGCAGCCATTCGTGGCAGTGGGACTCCCACTATGGCTACACCTTC. Amino acids: CTSSHSWQWDSHYGYTF.

J is TRBJ1-2 and V is TRBV4-2; 8 bases are shared with TRBD1. The trim removed 4 bases at V and 2 bases at J, leaving 6 bases unmatched. Germline V gene sequence: CDR1 LGHNA, CDR2 YNFKEQ. This CDR3 is built from 15 residues. The CDR3 coding sequence is TGTGCCAGCAGCCGAGACAGGGGAGGGAACTATGGCTACACCTTC. This codes for CASSRDRGGNYGYTF.

The V call is TRBV6-5, the J call TRBJ1-1, with unresolved D. Germline V gene lookup returns CDR1 MNHEY and CDR2 SVGAGI. V was trimmed by 8 bases and J by 4 bases, leaving 17 bases between them. This CDR3 is 14 amino acids long. The CDR3 bases are TGTGCCAGCCATTTTACCAGTTGGAGCACTGAAGCTTTCTTT. It specifies CASHFTSWSTEAFF.

The chain combines TRBV3-1 (or the pseudogene TRBV3-2) with TRBJ1-5; D not resolved. The CDR3 has 15 amino acids. The germline gives CDR1 LGHDT, CDR2 YNNKEL (reference sequence). The V and J ends lost 1 base and 0 bases respectively, with 7 bases between them. The CDR3 region is CASSQGLYSNQPQHF. The DNA of the CDR3 is TGTGCCAGCAGCCAAGGTTTATATAGCAATCAGCCCCAGCATTTT.

This chain links TRBV5-6 with TRBJ1-5; TRBD1 agrees at 9 bases. The CDR3 runs to 15 residues. With 2 bases clipped from V and 3 bases from J, the junction kept 3 bases outside the gene matches. Germline V gene sequence: CDR1 SGHDT, CDR2 YYEEEE. The CDR3 region is CASSFGDRDNQPQHF. The CDR3 region has the DNA TGTGCCAGCAGCTTTGGGGACAGGGACAATCAGCCCCAGCATTTT.

The V gene is TRBV2, the J gene TRBJ1-5, with D tentatively TRBD1 (6 bases). Germline V gives CDR1 SNHLY, CDR2 FYNNEI. Trimming removed 6 bases from V and 4 bases from J, with 16 bases in between. The CDR3 consists of 15 residues. CDR3 coding DNA: TGTGCCAGCAGGAACCGGGACACCAGTAATCAGCCCCAGCATTTT. Protein sequence: CASRNRDTSNQPQHF.

V gene TRBV6-5 combines with J gene TRBJ2-1, with 7 nucleotides matching TRBD1. Germline assignment: CDR1 MNHEY and CDR2 SVGAGI. V shed 8 bases and J 3 bases; nucleotides not matched to a gene: 7. The CDR3 sequence is 14 residues long. CDR3 region: CASSRDSLYNEQFF. The CDR3 coding sequence is TGTGCCAGCTCCCGGGACAGTCTCTACAATGAGCAGTTCTTC.

The chain joins TRBV10-3 to TRBJ1-5; 8 nucleotides line up with TRBD1. The CDR3 is 13 residues long. Trimming cost V 6 bases and J 7 bases; bases outside gene matches: 5. Germline V gene sequence: CDR1 ENHRY, CDR2 SYGVKD. The CDR3: CAIRDRAEQPQHF. CDR3 DNA: TGTGCCATCAGGGACAGGGCGGAGCAGCCCCAGCATTTT.

This clone was picked up a small number of times. The rearrangement joins TRBV6-5 to TRBJ1-3; D call uncertain. The germline V and J ends were trimmed by 2 bases and 0 bases, with 5 bases remaining between them. Per the germline V gene, CDR1 is MNHEY and CDR2 is SVGAGI. The CDR3 contains 14 residues. CDR3 nucleotides: TGTGCCAGCAGTTACGCCAGCTCTGGAAACACCATATATTTT. It is translated as CASSYASSGNTIYF.

The chain uses TRBV2 and TRBJ2-3, with 8 bases identical to TRBD1. The CDR3 runs 15 residues. From germline, CDR1 is SNHLY and CDR2 FYNNEI. V lost 6 bases to trimming and J lost 0 bases; unmatched junction nucleotides: 5. CDR3 region: CASSHDRGSTDTQYF. DNA of the CDR3: TGTGCCAGCAGCCACGACAGGGGTAGCACAGATACGCAGTATTTT.

The chain couples TRBV5-1 to TRBJ2-7; 9 bases line up with TRBD1. Per the germline V gene, CDR1 is SGHRS and CDR2 is YFSETQ. After removal of 4 bases from V and 2 bases from J, the junction contained 4 bases not matched to a gene. CDR3 length: 14 amino acids. The CDR3 sequence: CASSVGTGTYEQYF. The DNA for the CDR3 is TGCGCCAGCAGCGTCGGGACAGGGACCTACGAGCAGTACTTC.

The chain employs TRBV11-2 and TRBJ2-7, with 11 bases aligning to TRBD2. The germline V gene encodes CDR1 SGHAT and CDR2 FQNNGV. V shed 2 bases and J 2 bases; nucleotides not matched to a gene: 2. The CDR3 length is 15 residues. CDR3 nucleotide sequence: TGTGCCAGCAGCTTACTAGCGGGGGGAACCTACGAGCAGTACTTC. Translated: CASSLLAGGTYEQYF.

The V call is TRBV6-5, the J call TRBJ1-2, with D possibly TRBD1 on 5 matching bases. From germline, CDR1 is MNHEY and CDR2 SVGAGI. Trimming took off 6 bases at V and 0 bases at J, with 8 bases between the two ends. The CDR3 totals 13 residues. The CDR3 DNA sequence: TGTGCCAGCAGGGAGACAGCTAACTATGGCTACACCTTC. Protein product: CASRETANYGYTF.

J is TRBJ1-5 and V is TRBV28; D ambiguous. CDR1 MDHEN and CDR2 SYDVKM come from the germline V gene. CDR3 length: 13 amino acids. The ends were cut back, 6 bases at V and 9 bases at J, with 15 bases in the middle. CDR3 in amino acids: CASSLGPEWPQHF. The CDR3 DNA reads as TGTGCCAGCAGCCTAGGCCCGGAATGGCCCCAGCATTTT.

The chain uses TRBV28 and TRBJ2-7, with D tentatively TRBD2 (5 bases). V lost 6 bases and J lost 3, with 15 bases in between. The germline gives CDR1 MDHEN, CDR2 SYDVKM. The length of the CDR3 is 14 residues. CDR3: CASSPPGIHYEQYF. The CDR3 region has the DNA TGTGCCAGCAGCCCCCCGGGGATTCACTACGAGCAGTACTTC.

The chain is built from TRBV5-1 and TRBJ2-2; possibly TRBD2 for D (6 bases). Per the germline V gene, CDR1 is SGHRS and CDR2 is YFSETQ. Between the trimmed V and J ends, which lost 2 bases and 4 bases, there was a span of 12 bases. CDR3 length: 15 residues. CDR3: CASSLEAGSTGELFF. CDR3 coding DNA: TGCGCCAGCAGCTTAGAGGCGGGGTCCACCGGGGAGCTGTTTTTT. Drawing the rest from reference TRBV5-1 and TRBJ2-2, the complete variable domain is KAGVTQTPRYLIKTRGQQVTLSCSPISGHRSVSWYQQTPGQGLQFLFEYFSETQRNKGNFPGRFSGRQFSNSRSEMNVSTLELGDSALYLCASSLEAGSTGELFFGEGSRLTVL.

The rearrangement joins TRBV6-6 to TRBJ1-5, with D tentatively TRBD1 (6 bases). Trimming removed 5 bases from V and 4 bases from J, with 21 bases in between. CDR3 size: 17 residues. The V gene's germline CDR1 is MNHNY and CDR2 SVGAGI (reference sequence). CDR3 loop: CASSPVMGGGINQPQHF. Here the CDR3 DNA reads TGTGCCAGCAGTCCAGTAATGGGAGGGGGGATAAATCAGCCCCAGCATTTT.

The chain links TRBV18 to TRBJ2-3, with TRBD1 identical over 7 bases. V dropped 1 base and J dropped 4; count of bases not matched to a gene: 5. The CDR3 is 15 residues long. The V gene's germline CDR1 is KGHSH and CDR2 LQKENI. CDR3 protein: CASSPQGARADTQYF. The CDR3 nucleotides are TGTGCCAGCTCACCACAGGGGGCAAGGGCAGATACGCAGTATTTT.